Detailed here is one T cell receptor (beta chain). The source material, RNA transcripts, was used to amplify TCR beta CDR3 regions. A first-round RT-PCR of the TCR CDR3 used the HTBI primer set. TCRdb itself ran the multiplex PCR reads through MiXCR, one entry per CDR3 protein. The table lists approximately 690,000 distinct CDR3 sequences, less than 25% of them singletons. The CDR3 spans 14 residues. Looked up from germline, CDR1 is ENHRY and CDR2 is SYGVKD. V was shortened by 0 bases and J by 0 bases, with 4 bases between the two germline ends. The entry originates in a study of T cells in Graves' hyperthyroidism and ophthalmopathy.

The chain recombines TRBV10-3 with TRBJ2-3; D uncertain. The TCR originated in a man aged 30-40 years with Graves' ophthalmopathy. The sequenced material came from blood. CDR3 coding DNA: TGTGCCATCAGTGAGTCAGGCAGCACAGATACGCAGTATTTT. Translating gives CAISESGSTDTQYF.